This T cell receptor (beta chain) was retrieved from a study of cytomegalovirus exposure and HLA in healthy donors. Study findings and constraints: Apart from CMV serostatus, no immune exposure information was available. There were under 200 TCR beta chains listed as cytomegalovirus-associated.

The germline gives CDR1 SGHTA, CDR2 FQGNSA. The CDR3 runs 16 residues. J was trimmed by 4 bases and V by 4 bases; bases with no gene match: 10. For this clone: Its antigen is not identified.

The PCR made use of 60 Vbeta and 13 Jbeta primers. TCRdb keeps only in-frame clones here, not all; method: immunoSEQ multiplex PCR. This sample has approximately 110,000 clones, with over 60% found just once. The chain is built from TRBV7-2 and TRBJ2-3; 8 bases line up with TRBD2. Material: PBMCs. The origin of this receptor is a man under 40 in good health and CMV-seropositive. The CDR3 nucleotides are TGTGCCAGCAGCTGGGCTAGCGGGCGGTACGCAGATACGCAGTATTTT. Amino acid sequence: CASSWASGRYADTQYF.